What follows is one T cell receptor (beta chain) and its context. Its antigen is not known. The sample originates from a study of cytomegalovirus exposure and HLA in healthy donors. The CDR3 contains 16 residues. V was cut by 0 bases and J by 5 bases, with 16 bases left in between. Germline-derived CDR1 and CDR2 are LGHNT and FRNRAP. Study-wide points: Highly shared sequence variants in one cluster were likely a sequencing artifact. With DRB1 most and HLA-C fewest, TCR association rates differed between HLA loci in a later analysis. In a later analysis, about 17,000 TCR beta sequences were associated with HLA alleles at 0.05 false discovery rate.

The PCR used 60 Vbeta and 13 Jbeta primers. TCRdb keeps only in-frame clones here, not all; method: immunoSEQ multiplex PCR. The sample records approximately 160,000 clones, 60% to 85% being singletons. The sequence came from a female donor in good health and CMV-seronegative. Material: PBMCs. V is TRBV12-5 and J is TRBJ2-5; a possible D gene is TRBD1 (5 bases). Here the CDR3 DNA reads TGTGCTAGTGGTTTGGTCCTCGTCAGGGAAGGGGAGACCCAGTACTTC. Translated, it gives CASGLVLVREGETQYF.